This is a list of T cell receptor beta chains from one sample in a study. TCRdb re-derived calls from the 5' RACE reads in MiXCR, one entry per CDR3 protein. The data hold roughly 56,000 distinct CDR3 sequences, with about 31% observed a single time. The specimen was tumor-infiltrating naive CD4+ T cells sorted from the breast tumor. These receptors all come from a female donor with breast cancer. Both conserved end residues are part of each CDR3. The order of the fields is D gene, clone size, J gene, V gene, CDR3 protein, CDR3 DNA. D genes are given only for firm matches. The size entry is marked missing in some rows and otherwise reads once, few, many or a size class.

>.|many|TRBJ2-1|TRBV11-1
CASSSYGGAYNEQFF
TGTGCCAGCAGCTCCTATGGGGGCGCCTACAATGAGCAGTTCTTC
>.|.|TRBJ2-2|TRBV12-3/TRBV12-4
CASSLYQLSNTGELFF
TGTGCCAGCAGTTTATATCAGCTATCGAACACCGGGGAGCTGTTTTTT
>TRBD2|.|TRBJ2-7|TRBV28
CASSLLSTSGREQYF
TGTGCCAGCAGTTTATTAAGTACTAGCGGGCGCGAGCAGTACTTC
>.|.|TRBJ2-3|TRBV9
CASSRGPEDTQYF
TGTGCCAGCAGCCGGGGACCCGAGGATACGCAGTATTTT
>.|few|TRBJ1-1|TRBV10-3
CAISEWDFGSIMNTEAFF
TGTGCCATCAGTGAATGGGACTTTGGGTCTATCATGAACACTGAAGCTTTCTTT
>.|few|TRBJ2-5|TRBV20-1
CSAKISAQETQYF
TGCAGTGCTAAAATATCCGCTCAAGAGACCCAGTACTTC
>.|.|TRBJ1-1|TRBV12-3/TRBV12-4
CASSRASMNTEAFF
TGCGCCAGCAGTCGCGCGAGCATGAACACTGAAGCTTTCTTT
>.|few|TRBJ2-3|TRBV4-2
CASSQDNGDRDTQYF
TGTGCCAGCAGCCAAGATAACGGGGATAGGGATACGCAGTATTTT
>TRBD1|few|TRBJ1-1|TRBV28
CASSPTGTGDTEAFF
TGTGCCAGCAGTCCAACCGGGACAGGGGACACTGAAGCTTTCTTT
>.|few|TRBJ1-6|TRBV5-1
CASSQRTETATLHF
TGCGCCAGCAGCCAAAGGACAGAGACCGCCACCCTCCACTTT
>.|.|TRBJ2-5|TRBV9
CASSVGGLQETQYF
TGTGCCAGCAGCGTAGGGGGGTTACAAGAGACCCAGTACTTC
>TRBD2|.|TRBJ2-1|TRBV29-1
CSCRGGDSYNEQFF
TGCAGCTGCCGGGGGGGGGATTCCTACAATGAGCAGTTCTTC
>.|once|TRBJ1-1|TRBV24-1
CATSNALNTEAFF
TGTGCCACCAGTAATGCATTGAACACTGAAGCTTTCTTT
>TRBD1|.|TRBJ2-7|TRBV5-1
CASSWGDREPLEQYF
TGCGCCAGCAGCTGGGGGGACAGGGAACCCCTCGAGCAGTACTTC
>.|.|TRBJ1-5|TRBV10-1
CASSGGGLEILHSNQPQHF
TGCGCCAGCAGTGGGGGGGGACTGGAGATTTTACATAGCAATCAGCCCCAGCATTTT
>TRBD1|few|TRBJ2-1|TRBV12-3/TRBV12-4
CASSGQGSYNEQFF
TGTGCCAGCAGCGGACAGGGATCCTACAATGAGCAGTTCTTC
>.|.|TRBJ2-3|TRBV11-2
CASSPGTSTDTQYF
TGTGCCAGCAGCCCCGGGACTAGCACAGATACGCAGTATTTT
>TRBD2|.|TRBJ2-1|TRBV9
CASSASTSGGARYNEQFF
TGTGCCAGCAGCGCTTCCACTAGCGGGGGGGCTAGGTACAATGAGCAGTTCTTC
>TRBD1|few|TRBJ2-7|TRBV5-1
CASSARPPDRGIHEQYF
TGCGCCAGCAGCGCCCGTCCGCCGGACAGGGGCATTCACGAGCAGTACTTC
>.|.|TRBJ1-2|TRBV5-6
CASSLAHGYTF
TGTGCCAGCAGCTTGGCCCATGGCTACACCTTC
>.|.|TRBJ1-5|TRBV6-2/TRBV6-3
CASSYDPQGLSNQPQHF
TGTGCCAGCAGTTACGACCCGCAGGGACTCAGCAATCAGCCCCAGCATTTT
>.|few|TRBJ1-4|TRBV12-3/TRBV12-4
CASSSRTVTNEKLFF
TGTGCCAGCAGTTCCAGGACCGTAACTAATGAAAAACTGTTTTTT
>.|few|TRBJ1-3|TRBV6-5
CASSYSMGRLSGNTIYF
TGTGCCAGCAGTTACTCGATGGGCCGCCTCTCTGGAAACACCATATATTTT
>TRBD1|.|TRBJ1-3|TRBV4-2
CASSQNDRGSGNTIYF
TGTGCCAGCAGCCAAAATGACAGGGGCTCTGGAAACACCATATATTTT
>TRBD1|few|TRBJ1-2|TRBV7-9
CASSLASAGGEYYGYTF
TGTGCCAGCAGCTTAGCCTCCGCAGGGGGCGAGTACTATGGCTACACCTTC
>.|few|TRBJ2-3|TRBV12-3/TRBV12-4
CASSRAGASTDTQYF
TGTGCCAGCAGTCGTGCAGGGGCGAGCACAGATACGCAGTATTTT
>.|few|TRBJ2-3|TRBV12-3/TRBV12-4
CASSLEGYTQYF
TGTGCCAGCAGTTTAGAAGGCTATACGCAGTATTTT
>TRBD1|few|TRBJ1-2|TRBV28
CAAEPPDRGGGYTF
TGTGCCGCAGAGCCCCCAGACAGGGGCGGTGGCTACACCTTC
>.|few|TRBJ1-1|TRBV7-2
CASSLVGGSRAFF
TGTGCCAGCAGCTTAGTGGGGGGGAGTAGGGCTTTCTTT
>.|.|TRBJ2-1|TRBV7-3
CASGPNGGQSYNEQFF
TGTGCCAGCGGCCCTAATGGGGGCCAATCCTACAATGAGCAGTTCTTC